These 16 T cell receptor beta chains share one sample of origin, sequenced in a study of CD8 T cells in ankylosing spondylitis. TCRdb redid the calling of the 5' RACE reads with MiXCR, one entry per CDR3 protein. The sample holds around 300,000 distinct CDR3 sequences, approximately 14% seen once. Sequenced input: blood, either unsorted or a sorted T cell fraction (not recorded which). These receptor sequences come from a male donor with ankylosing spondylitis or in good health (not recorded which).

J is TRBJ2-3 and V is TRBV5-4; 9 positions match TRBD1. V lost 3 bases, J lost 4 bases, and 3 bases stayed unmatched. CDR3 size: 14 residues. The germline CDR1 and CDR2 sequences are SGHNT and YYREEE (reference sequence). DNA of the CDR3: TGTGCCAGCAGCTCTCGACAGGGGGCAGATACGCAGTATTTT. Residues: CASSSRQGADTQYF.

This chain links TRBV7-2 with TRBJ2-7; 9 bases map to TRBD2. Germline V gene data show CDR1 as SGHTA and CDR2 as FQGNSA. The ends lost 0 bases at V and 1 base at J; junction bases unmatched: 4. CDR3 length: 16 amino acids. The CDR3 protein is CASSLAGLAESYEQYF. The CDR3 DNA follows: TGTGCCAGCAGCTTAGCGGGACTAGCCGAATCCTACGAGCAGTACTTC.

This clonotype appeared a few times. This sequence joins TRBV29-1 and TRBJ1-1; D ambiguous. Per the germline V gene, CDR1 is SQVTM and CDR2 is ANQGSEA. Trimming left V 6 bases short and J 3 bases short, with 14 bases between. This CDR3 has 13 residues. The CDR3 nucleotides are TGCAGCGTGTCAACGCCCCGGGACACTGAAGCTTTCTTT. Translated: CSVSTPRDTEAFF.

Worth noting for this clonotype: A much larger clone lies one base from this, so it may be a read error. The chain couples TRBV7-9 to TRBJ2-1; D remains ambiguous. The CDR3 length is 14 residues. Germline values: CDR1 SEHNR, CDR2 FQNEAQ (reference sequence). Trimming shortened V by 1 base and J by 0 bases, and 4 bases separated the two germline ends. CDR3 DNA sequence: TGTGCCAGCAGCTTAGGACACTCCTACAATGAGCAGTTCTTC. As protein: CASSLGHSYNEQFF.

V gene TRBV6-1 combines with J gene TRBJ2-2; a weak D match, TRBD1 (6 bases). Germline assignment: CDR1 MNHNS and CDR2 SASEGT. The CDR3 has 11 residues. This CDR3 is CAGQIAGELFF. In DNA, the CDR3 is TGTGCTGGACAGATCGCCGGGGAGCTGTTTTTT.

As to this clonotype: A much larger clone sits a single nucleotide away, making a read error possible. CDR3: CASSLGEAGELFF. DNA of the CDR3: TGTGCCAGCAGTTTAGGGGAGGCCGGGGAGCTGTTTTTT. The J gene is TRBJ2-2, the V gene TRBV12-3 or TRBV12-4; tentatively, D is TRBD2 (6 bases). The V end lost 1 base, the J end lost 6 bases, and 6 bases lay between the germline ends. The CDR3 consists of 13 residues.

The chain employs TRBV12-3 or TRBV12-4 and TRBJ1-5; the D is unclear. V was shortened by 6 bases and J by 0 bases, with 6 bases between the two germline ends. There are 13 residues in the CDR3. The CDR3 DNA is TGTGCCAGCAGCCCCCATAGCAATCAGCCCCAGCATTTT. This gives the protein CASSPHSNQPQHF.

The chain carries TRBV24-1 and TRBJ2-3; D is unclear. Trimming removed 3 bases at V and 1 base at J, with 13 bases between. CDR1 is KGHDR and CDR2 is SFDVKD in the germline V gene. This CDR3 comprises 16 residues. CDR3 sequence reads: CATSDGPSEGTDTQYF. As DNA, the CDR3 is TGTGCCACCAGTGATGGCCCATCCGAAGGCACAGATACGCAGTATTTT.

The V gene is TRBV20-1, the J gene TRBJ2-4, with D perhaps matching TRBD2 (5 bases). Trimming left V 3 bases short and J 1 base short, with 7 bases between. CDR1 and CDR2 from the germline V gene are DFQATT and SNEGSKA (reference sequence). This CDR3 spans 13 amino acids. CDR3 sequence (DNA): TGCAGTGCTAGGTCGGGGGCCAAAAACATTCAGTACTTC. Protein product: CSARSGAKNIQYF.

This clonotype was picked up many times. V is TRBV12-3 or TRBV12-4 and J is TRBJ1-6, with D tentatively TRBD1 (6 bases). V lost 5 bases to trimming and J lost 13 bases, with 15 bases between them. This CDR3 has 13 amino acids. In DNA, the CDR3 is TGTGCCAGCAGTCCTAGGGGGGTTTTGCCCCTCCACTTT. This codes for CASSPRGVLPLHF.

This clonotype has only a few counts. This chain links TRBV20-1 with TRBJ2-7, with D possibly matching TRBD1 (6 bases). In germline, CDR1 is DFQATT, CDR2 SNEGSKA (reference sequence). The CDR3 covers 12 residues. Deletions cut 5 bases from V and 2 bases from J, with 10 bases between. This CDR3 is CSARYRAYEQYF. The CDR3 region has the DNA TGCAGTGCTCGGTACAGGGCCTACGAGCAGTACTTC.

The table lists this clonotype with many counts. This chain links TRBV12-3 or TRBV12-4 with TRBJ2-7, with 11 bases aligning to TRBD2. Trimming cost V 1 base and J 3 bases; bases outside gene matches: 2. CDR3 size: 15 residues. DNA of the CDR3: TGTGCCAGCAGTTTAGACGGGACTAGCGGCTACGAGCAGTACTTC. It codes for CASSLDGTSGYEQYF.

The gene calls are TRBV7-2 and TRBJ2-7, with 9 bases identical to TRBD1. Germline V gene data show CDR1 as SGHTA and CDR2 as FQGNSA. This CDR3 has 15 residues. With 2 bases clipped from V and 6 bases from J, the junction kept 8 bases outside the gene matches. Written as DNA, the CDR3 is TGTGCCAGCAGCTTAATGGGACAGGGTCGCTCCGAGCAGTACTTC. Protein product: CASSLMGQGRSEQYF.

This clonotype has only a few counts. In nucleotides, the CDR3 is TGTGCCACCAGCAGGGAGTACCAGGTCCCACACAATGAGCAGTTCTTC. It specifies CATSREYQVPHNEQFF. The chain uses TRBV15 and TRBJ2-1; D unclear. The germline CDR1 and CDR2 sequences are LNHNV and YYDKDF (reference sequence). The CDR3 has 16 residues. V dropped 3 bases and J dropped 5 bases, with 17 bases sitting between them.

This sequence joins TRBV20-1 and TRBJ1-1; 7 bases are a match to TRBD1. The germline V gene encodes CDR1 DFQATT and CDR2 SNEGSKA (reference sequence). The CDR3 is made up of 13 amino acids. DNA of the CDR3: TGCAGCGTAAGACAGGGTCAAAACACTGAAGCTTTCTTT. Translated, it gives CSVRQGQNTEAFF.

This chain links TRBV5-1 with TRBJ1-6; 7 nucleotides align to TRBD1. V was pared by 2 bases and J by 8 bases, with 7 bases of the junction left unmatched. From germline, CDR1 is SGHRS and CDR2 YFSETQ. The CDR3 length is 15 residues. CDR3 nucleotides: TGCGCCAGCAGCTTCCTGACAGGGACGGATTCACCCCTCCACTTT. Its protein is CASSFLTGTDSPLHF.